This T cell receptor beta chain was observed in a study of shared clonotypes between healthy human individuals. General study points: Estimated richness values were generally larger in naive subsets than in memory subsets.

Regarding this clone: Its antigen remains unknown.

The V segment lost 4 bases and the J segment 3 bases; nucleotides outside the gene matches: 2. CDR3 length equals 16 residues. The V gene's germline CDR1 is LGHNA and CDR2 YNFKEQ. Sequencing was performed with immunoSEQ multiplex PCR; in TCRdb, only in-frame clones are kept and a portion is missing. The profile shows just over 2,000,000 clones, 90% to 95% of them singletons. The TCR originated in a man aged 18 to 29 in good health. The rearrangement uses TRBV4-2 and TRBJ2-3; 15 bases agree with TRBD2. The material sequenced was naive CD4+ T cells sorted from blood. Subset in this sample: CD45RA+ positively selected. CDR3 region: CASSPGLAGGTDTQYF. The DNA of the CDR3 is TGTGCCAGCAGCCCCGGACTAGCGGGGGGGACAGATACGCAGTATTTT.